Shown below are 9 T cell receptor beta chains from a single sample sequenced in a study of T cell repertoires in ileal Crohn's disease. Before sorting, lamina propria lymphocytes were separated from surgical specimens by density gradient. Clones were sequenced by immunoSEQ multiplex PCR, and TCRdb holds only the in-frame ones, with some missing. The table lists fewer than 6,500 clones, around 87% of them singletons. The sequenced sample was CD4+ T cells from ileum. The receptors stem from an adult with Crohn's disease. Some clones in this sample may be carry-over from other donors' samples.

The chain couples TRBV25-1 to TRBJ2-1, with 8 nucleotides matching TRBD2. Trimming cost V 2 bases and J 1 base; bases outside gene matches: 4. Germline CDR1 reads MGHDK; CDR2 reads SYGVNS. The CDR3 contains 16 residues. The CDR3 sequence: CASSETSGGSYNEQFF. The CDR3 DNA is TGTGCCAGCAGTGAAACTAGCGGTGGGTCCTACAATGAGCAGTTCTTC.

The J gene is TRBJ2-3, the V gene TRBV18; tentatively, D is TRBD2 (5 bases). The CDR3 consists of 16 residues. Germline V gene lookup returns CDR1 KGHSH and CDR2 LQKENI. Trimming removed 6 bases at V and 1 base at J, with 17 bases between. The CDR3 sequence: CASSPNRGYGTDTQYF. The CDR3 bases are TGTGCCAGCTCCCCCAACCGGGGTTACGGCACAGATACGCAGTATTTT.

The chain is built from TRBV7-9 and TRBJ1-1; 7 nucleotides match TRBD1. Trimming took 3 bases from V and 1 from J; bases not matched to a gene: 5. CDR3 length equals 15 residues. Germline CDR1 reads SEHNR; CDR2 reads FQNEAQ (reference sequence). The CDR3 DNA reads TGTGCCAGCAGCTTTGACAGGGTTTCGAACACTGAAGCTTTCTTT. This encodes CASSFDRVSNTEAFF.

The gene calls are TRBV7-2 and TRBJ1-4; a weak D match, TRBD1 (6 bases). The length of the CDR3 is 15 residues. Germline V gene sequence: CDR1 SGHTA, CDR2 FQGNSA. Between the trimmed V and J ends, which lost 1 base and 4 bases, there was a span of 10 bases. As DNA, the CDR3 is TGTGCCAGCAGCTTAGACAGGGCGTTTAATGAAAAACTGTTTTTT. Its translation: CASSLDRAFNEKLFF.

The chain has TRBV2 and TRBJ1-2, with a weak D call TRBD1 (5 bases). The CDR3 length is 12 residues. Germline-derived CDR1 and CDR2 are SNHLY and FYNNEI. Trimming took off 5 bases at V and 2 bases at J, with 6 bases between the two ends. CDR3 residues: CASSWTNYGYTF. CDR3 nucleotides: TGTGCCAGCAGTTGGACAAACTATGGCTACACCTTC.

The V and J genes are TRBV6-1 and TRBJ2-7, with TRBD1 as a possible D gene (6 bases). V was shortened by 9 bases and J by 5 bases, with 11 bases between the two germline ends. The CDR3 is made up of 11 amino acids. CDR1 is MNHNS, CDR2 SASEGT, per germline. For the CDR3, the DNA is TGTGCCAGTTCAGGGGTCCACGAGCAGTACTTC. This codes for CASSGVHEQYF.

The chain joins TRBV30 to TRBJ1-6; D possibly corresponds to TRBD1 (6 bases). V lost 1 base and J lost 4, with 8 bases in between. CDR3 length equals 14 residues. CDR1 and CDR2 (germline): GTSNPN, SVGIG (reference sequence). CDR3 sequence reads: CAWSGDIYNSPLHF. CDR3 sequence (DNA): TGTGCCTGGAGTGGGGACATATATAATTCACCCCTCCACTTT.

The chain recombines TRBV27 with TRBJ2-1, with 10 positions matching TRBD1. Germline V gene sequence: CDR1 MNHEY, CDR2 SMNVEV (reference sequence). There are 17 residues in the CDR3. With 6 bases clipped from V and 6 bases from J, the junction kept 14 bases outside the gene matches. CDR3 amino acids: CASRTGWGRDRGNEQFF. The CDR3 region has the DNA TGTGCCAGCAGGACTGGTTGGGGTCGGGACAGGGGCAATGAGCAGTTCTTC.

The chain joins TRBV6-5 to TRBJ2-5; D remains ambiguous. Germline V gives CDR1 MNHEY, CDR2 SVGAGI. CDR3 length: 14 amino acids. Trimming pared 0 bases from V and 2 bases from J, leaving 7 bases between. This chain's CDR3 is CASSYSRAQETQYF. CDR3 DNA: TGTGCCAGCAGTTACTCACGAGCTCAAGAGACCCAGTACTTC.